This T cell receptor (beta chain) was captured by sequencing in a study of blood T cell repertoires in COVID-19. For the study at large: Both acute and convalescent COVID-19 samples were obtained from the United States, Italy and Spain. The analysed material was cDNA or gDNA that came from T cells, B-cell-depleted T cells, or PBMCs.

Authors' analysis steps: Researchers report that nucleated cell counts were estimated from reference gene primer amplification. Produced via immunoSEQ multiplex PCR; TCRdb's table is partial and in-frame only. V and J calls and clone size are given by that table; D and trimming were obtained from the DNA. The sample comprises around 24,000 clones, roughly 90% of which are singletons, and less than 9% rests with the top ten. This CDR3 has 15 amino acids. CDR1 MDHEN and CDR2 SYDVKM come from the germline V gene. V dropped 5 bases and J dropped 7 bases, with 21 bases sitting between them. V gene TRBV28 combines with J gene TRBJ2-7, with a tentative D call TRBD1 (5 bases). This TCR was sampled from a human donor in a cohort sampled during active COVID-19. Sequenced material: peripheral blood. Here the CDR3 reads CASSASGPTLREQYF. The CDR3, as DNA: TGTGCCAGCAGTGCATCAGGGCCTACGCTGAGGGAGCAGTACTTC. Full variable domain (rest looked up from reference TRBV28 and TRBJ2-7): DVKVTQSSRYLVKRTGEKVFLECVQDMDHENMFWYRQDPGLGLRLIYFSYDVKMKEKGDIPEGYSVSREKKERFSLILESASTNQTSMYLCASSASGPTLREQYFGPGTRLTVT.